This T cell receptor (beta chain) was sequenced for a study of cytomegalovirus exposure and HLA in healthy donors. The CDR3 sequence is 16 residues long. Germline V CDR1 and CDR2: MNHEY, SVGAGI. The V end lost 4 bases, the J end lost 2 bases, and 12 bases lay between the germline ends. Use of 60 Vbeta and 13 Jbeta primers characterized the PCR. Sequencing was performed with immunoSEQ multiplex PCR; in TCRdb, only in-frame clones are kept and a portion is missing. The profile shows tens of thousands of clones, about two thirds of them singletons. Whereas donors were nominally healthy upon sampling, unrecorded immune exposures were probable. As to this clone: What it binds is unknown.

Study-level points and caveats: The study flagged roughly 150 TCR beta chains as cytomegalovirus-associated. A later analysis revealed that TCR association rates differed between HLA loci, peaking at DRB1 and bottoming out at HLA-C.

The receptor's source is a man aged 35-49 years in good health and CMV-seropositive. This chain connects TRBV6-5 to TRBJ2-6, with D possibly matching TRBD1 (6 bases). Material: PBMCs. The CDR3 region is CASSFDHRAGANVLTF. The DNA of the CDR3 is TGTGCCAGCAGTTTCGATCACAGGGCTGGGGCCAACGTCCTGACTTTC.